This T cell receptor (beta chain) was identified during a study of cytomegalovirus exposure and HLA in healthy donors. The PCR contained 60 Vbeta and 13 Jbeta primers. The repertoire was sequenced with immunoSEQ multiplex PCR; TCRdb's copy has only in-frame clones and lacks some. The profile covers some 95,000 clones, with around 74% appearing a single time and approximately 7% taken by the ten largest. Study-wide results and limits: Reports credit the classifier with highly specific, highly sensitive diagnosis of cytomegalovirus status.

On this clone: Its matching antigen is unknown.

This CDR3 is built from 15 residues. Germline loops: CDR1 GTSNPN, CDR2 SVGIG (reference sequence). V lost 2 bases to trimming and J lost 7 bases; unmatched junction nucleotides: 6. The chain employs TRBV30 and TRBJ1-4; 11 bases fit TRBD1. The sequence derives from a man between 45 and 60 years old in good health and CMV-seropositive. Sequencing was done on a sample of PBMCs. CDR3 DNA sequence: TGTGCCTGGAGTATAGCCGGGACAGGGGGTGAAAAACTGTTTTTT. As protein: CAWSIAGTGGEKLFF.